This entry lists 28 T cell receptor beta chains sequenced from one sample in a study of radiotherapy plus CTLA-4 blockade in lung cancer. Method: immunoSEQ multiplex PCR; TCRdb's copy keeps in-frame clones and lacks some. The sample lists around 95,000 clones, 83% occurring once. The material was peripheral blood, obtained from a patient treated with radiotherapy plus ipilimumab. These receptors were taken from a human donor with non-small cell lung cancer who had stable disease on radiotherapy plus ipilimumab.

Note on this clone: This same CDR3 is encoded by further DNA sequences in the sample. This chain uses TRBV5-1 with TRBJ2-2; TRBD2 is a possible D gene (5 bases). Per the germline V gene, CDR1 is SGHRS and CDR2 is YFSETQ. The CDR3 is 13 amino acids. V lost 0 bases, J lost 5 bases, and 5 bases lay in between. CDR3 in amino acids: CASSLGGTGELFF. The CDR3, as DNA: TGCGCCAGCAGCTTGGGAGGGACCGGGGAGCTGTTTTTT. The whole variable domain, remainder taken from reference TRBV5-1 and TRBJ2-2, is KAGVTQTPRYLIKTRGQQVTLSCSPISGHRSVSWYQQTPGQGLQFLFEYFSETQRNKGNFPGRFSGRQFSNSRSEMNVSTLELGDSALYLCASSLGGTGELFFGEGSRLTVL.

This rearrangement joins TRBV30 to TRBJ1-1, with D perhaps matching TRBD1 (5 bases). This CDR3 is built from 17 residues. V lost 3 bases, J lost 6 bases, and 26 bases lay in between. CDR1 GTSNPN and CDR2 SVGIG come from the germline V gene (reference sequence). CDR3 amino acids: CAWRVNSRILGGAEAFF. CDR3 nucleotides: TGTGCCTGGAGAGTAAATTCAAGGATCCTTGGGGGGGCTGAAGCTTTCTTT. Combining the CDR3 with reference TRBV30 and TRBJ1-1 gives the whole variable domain SQTIHQWPATLVQPVGSPLSLECTVEGTSNPNLYWYRQAAGRGLQLLFYSVGIGQISSEVPQNLSASRPQDRQFILSSKKLLLSDSGFYLCAWRVNSRILGGAEAFFGQGTRLTVV.

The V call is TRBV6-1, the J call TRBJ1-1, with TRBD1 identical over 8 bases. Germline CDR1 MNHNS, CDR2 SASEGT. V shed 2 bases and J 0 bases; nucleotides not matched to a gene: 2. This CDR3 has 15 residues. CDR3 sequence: CASSELTGVNTEAFF. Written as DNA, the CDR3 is TGTGCCAGCAGTGAATTGACAGGGGTGAACACTGAAGCTTTCTTT.

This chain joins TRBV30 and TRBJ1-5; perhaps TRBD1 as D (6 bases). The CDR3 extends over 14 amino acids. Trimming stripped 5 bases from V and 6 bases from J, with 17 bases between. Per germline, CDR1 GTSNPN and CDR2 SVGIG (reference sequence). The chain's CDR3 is CAWSPGTKSQPQHF. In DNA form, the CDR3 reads TGTGCCTGGTCCCCCGGGACAAAAAGTCAGCCCCAGCATTTT.

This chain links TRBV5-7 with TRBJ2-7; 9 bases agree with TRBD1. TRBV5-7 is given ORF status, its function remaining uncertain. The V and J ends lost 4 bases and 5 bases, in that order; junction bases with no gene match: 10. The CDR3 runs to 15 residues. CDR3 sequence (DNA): TGTGCCAGCAGCCCTCCGGGACAGGGTACCCACGAGCAGTACTTC. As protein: CASSPPGQGTHEQYF.

The CDR3 here is CASSLGAGDQETQYF. Written as DNA, the CDR3 is TGTGCCAGCAGCTTGGGAGCGGGGGATCAAGAGACCCAGTACTTC. The chain recombines TRBV5-8 with TRBJ2-5, with 8 positions matching TRBD2. Germline V gene sequence: CDR1 SGHTS, CDR2 YDEGEE. The CDR3 loop spans 15 amino acids. Losses at the gene ends were 0 bases for V and 2 bases for J; bases not matched to a gene: 3.

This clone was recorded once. DNA of the CDR3: TGTGCCAGCAGTGAAGCAGGGCGCTCCTACGAGCAGTACTTC. It translates to CASSEAGRSYEQYF. The genes are TRBV25-1 and TRBJ2-7; TRBD1 might be the D (5 bases). V was shortened by 2 bases and J by 0 bases, with 8 bases between the two germline ends. Germline V gene data show CDR1 as MGHDK and CDR2 as SYGVNS. This CDR3 has 14 amino acids.

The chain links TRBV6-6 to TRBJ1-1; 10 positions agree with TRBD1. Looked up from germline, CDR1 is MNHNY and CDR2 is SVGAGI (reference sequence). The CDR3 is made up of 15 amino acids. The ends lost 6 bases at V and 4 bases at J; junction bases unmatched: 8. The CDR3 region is CASRSLTGGGTEAFF. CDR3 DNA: TGTGCCAGCAGGTCCTTGACAGGGGGCGGCACTGAAGCTTTCTTT.

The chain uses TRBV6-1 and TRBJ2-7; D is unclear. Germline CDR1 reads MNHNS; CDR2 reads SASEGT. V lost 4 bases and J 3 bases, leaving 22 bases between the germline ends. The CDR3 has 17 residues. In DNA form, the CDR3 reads TGTGCCAGCAGTGGCCGGGCAGCCAACCTAAGGTTCTACGAGCAGTACTTC. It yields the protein CASSGRAANLRFYEQYF.

This CDR3 reads CASSLAGSEQFF. The CDR3 DNA reads as TGTGCCAGCAGCTTAGCCGGGAGTGAGCAGTTCTTC. The rearrangement links TRBV7-9 to TRBJ2-1; weak D call: TRBD2 (6 bases). Per germline, CDR1 SEHNR and CDR2 FQNEAQ (reference sequence). This CDR3 comprises 12 residues. Trimming took 0 bases from V and 9 from J, leaving 6 bases between them.

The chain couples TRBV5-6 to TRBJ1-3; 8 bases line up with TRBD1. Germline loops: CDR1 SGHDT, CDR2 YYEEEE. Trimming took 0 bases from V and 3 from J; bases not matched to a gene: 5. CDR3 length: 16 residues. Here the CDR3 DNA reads TGTGCCAGCAGCTTGGTCGCAGGGGGCTATGGAAACACCATATATTTT. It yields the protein CASSLVAGGYGNTIYF.

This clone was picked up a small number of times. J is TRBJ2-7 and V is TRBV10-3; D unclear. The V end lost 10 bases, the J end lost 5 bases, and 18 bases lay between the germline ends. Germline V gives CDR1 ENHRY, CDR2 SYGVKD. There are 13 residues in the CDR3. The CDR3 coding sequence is TGTGCCACCCTGGACGCAGCTAGTGACGAGCAGTACTTC. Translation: CATLDAASDEQYF.

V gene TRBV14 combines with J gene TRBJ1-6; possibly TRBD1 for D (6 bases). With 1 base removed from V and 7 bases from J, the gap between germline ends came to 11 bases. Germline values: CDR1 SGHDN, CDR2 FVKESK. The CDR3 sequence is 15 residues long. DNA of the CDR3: TGTGCCAGCAGCCAAGGGGGACAAATCAATTCACCCCTCCACTTT. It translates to CASSQGGQINSPLHF.

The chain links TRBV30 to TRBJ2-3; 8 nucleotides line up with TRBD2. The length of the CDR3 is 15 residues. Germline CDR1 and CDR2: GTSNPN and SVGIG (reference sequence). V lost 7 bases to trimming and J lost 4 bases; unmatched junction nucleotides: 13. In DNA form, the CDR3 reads TGTGCCTTAACGCCGGGGGGGGCCGCCGCAGATACGCAGTATTTT. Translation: CALTPGGAAADTQYF.

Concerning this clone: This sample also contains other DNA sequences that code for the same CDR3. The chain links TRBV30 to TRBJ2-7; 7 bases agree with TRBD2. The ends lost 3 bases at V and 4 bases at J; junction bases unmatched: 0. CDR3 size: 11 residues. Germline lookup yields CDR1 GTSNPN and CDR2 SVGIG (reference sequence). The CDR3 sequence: CAWRREYEQYF. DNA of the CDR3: TGTGCCTGGAGGCGGGAGTACGAGCAGTACTTC.

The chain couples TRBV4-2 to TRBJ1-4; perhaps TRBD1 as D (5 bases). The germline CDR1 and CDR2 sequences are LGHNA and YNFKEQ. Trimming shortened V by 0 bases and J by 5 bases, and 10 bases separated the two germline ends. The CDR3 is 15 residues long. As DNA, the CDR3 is TGTGCCAGCAGCCAAGATAAGGCAGGGAATGAAAAACTGTTTTTT. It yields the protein CASSQDKAGNEKLFF.

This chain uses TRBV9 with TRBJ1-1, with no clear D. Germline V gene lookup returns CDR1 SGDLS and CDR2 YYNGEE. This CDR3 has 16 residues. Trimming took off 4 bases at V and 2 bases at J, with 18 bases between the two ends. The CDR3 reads CASSPQSIGVNTEAFF. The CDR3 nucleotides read TGTGCCAGCAGCCCCCAATCTATCGGGGTTAACACTGAAGCTTTCTTT.

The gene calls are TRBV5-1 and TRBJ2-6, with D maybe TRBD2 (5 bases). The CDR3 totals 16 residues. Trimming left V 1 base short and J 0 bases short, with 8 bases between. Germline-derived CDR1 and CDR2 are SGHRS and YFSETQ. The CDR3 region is CASSLSGNSGANVLTF. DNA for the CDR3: TGCGCCAGCAGCTTGAGCGGAAACTCTGGGGCCAACGTCCTGACTTTC.

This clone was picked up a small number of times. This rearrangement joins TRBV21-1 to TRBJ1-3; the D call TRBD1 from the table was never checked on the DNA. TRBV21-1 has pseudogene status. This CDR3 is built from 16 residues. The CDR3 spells CASSKGDSISGNTIYF. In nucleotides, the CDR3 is TGTGCCAGCAGCAAAGGGGACAGCATCTCTGGAAACACCATATATTTT.

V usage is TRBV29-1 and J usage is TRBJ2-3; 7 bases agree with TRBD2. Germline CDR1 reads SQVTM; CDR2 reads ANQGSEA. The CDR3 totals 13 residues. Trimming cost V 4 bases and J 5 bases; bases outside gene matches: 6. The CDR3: CSVGSGYGDTQYF. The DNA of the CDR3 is TGCAGCGTTGGTAGCGGGTATGGAGATACGCAGTATTTT.

The CDR3 region has the DNA TGTGCCAGCAGTTATAGCGGGGCACAGTTCTTC. Translation gives CASSYSGAQFF. The chain couples TRBV28 to TRBJ2-1, with 8 bases identical to TRBD2. The germline V gene encodes CDR1 MDHEN and CDR2 SYDVKM. V shed 4 bases and J 13 bases; nucleotides not matched to a gene: 3. This CDR3 has 11 residues.

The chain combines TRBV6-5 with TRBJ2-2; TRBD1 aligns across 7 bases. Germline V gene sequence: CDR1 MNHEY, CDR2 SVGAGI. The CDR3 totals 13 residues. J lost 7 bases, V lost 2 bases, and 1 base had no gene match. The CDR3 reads CASSYDRVGELFF. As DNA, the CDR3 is TGTGCCAGCAGTTACGACAGGGTCGGGGAGCTGTTTTTT.

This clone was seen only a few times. CDR3 amino acids: CASSQGDWTYEQYF. CDR3 DNA: TGCGCCAGCAGCCAGGGGGACTGGACCTACGAGCAGTACTTC. V gene TRBV4-1 combines with J gene TRBJ2-7, with D perhaps TRBD2 (6 bases). The length of the CDR3 is 14 residues. Trimming pared 3 bases from V and 2 bases from J, leaving 11 bases between. From germline, CDR1 is MGHRA and CDR2 YSYEKL.

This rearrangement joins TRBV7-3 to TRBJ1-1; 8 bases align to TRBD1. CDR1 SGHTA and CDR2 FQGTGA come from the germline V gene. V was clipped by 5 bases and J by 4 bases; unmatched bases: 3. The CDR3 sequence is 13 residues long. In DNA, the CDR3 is TGTGCCAGCAGCGCTACAGGGGGCACTGAAGCTTTCTTT. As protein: CASSATGGTEAFF.

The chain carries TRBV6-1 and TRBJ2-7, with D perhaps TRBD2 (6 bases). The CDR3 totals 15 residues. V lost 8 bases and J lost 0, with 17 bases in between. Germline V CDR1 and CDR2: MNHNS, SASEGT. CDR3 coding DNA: TGTGCCAGCCGACCTCCGGGACTCAGCTCCTACGAGCAGTACTTC. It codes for CASRPPGLSSYEQYF.

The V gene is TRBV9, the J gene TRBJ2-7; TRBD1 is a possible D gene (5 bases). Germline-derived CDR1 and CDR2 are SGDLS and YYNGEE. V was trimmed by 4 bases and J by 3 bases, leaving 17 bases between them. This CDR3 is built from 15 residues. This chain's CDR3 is CASSPRQNANYEQYF. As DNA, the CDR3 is TGTGCCAGCAGCCCCAGACAGAATGCCAACTACGAGCAGTACTTC. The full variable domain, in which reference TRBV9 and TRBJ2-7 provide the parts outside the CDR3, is DSGVTQTPKHLITATGQRVTLRCSPRSGDLSVYWYQQSLDQGLQFLIQYYNGEERAKGNILERFSAQQFPDLHSELNLSSLELGDSALYFCASSPRQNANYEQYFGPGTRLTVT.

CDR3 in amino acids: CASSQFGQGANTGELFF. CDR3 coding DNA: TGTGCCAGCAGCCAATTTGGACAGGGCGCGAACACCGGGGAGCTGTTTTTT. V usage is TRBV4-2 and J usage is TRBJ2-2; 8 bases map to TRBD1. The CDR3 consists of 17 residues. From germline, CDR1 is LGHNA and CDR2 YNFKEQ. Losses at the gene ends were 2 bases for V and 0 bases for J; bases not matched to a gene: 5.

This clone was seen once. The CDR3: CASSQGGGRGTEAFF. The CDR3 nucleotides read TGCGCCAGCAGCCAAGGAGGGGGTCGGGGCACTGAAGCTTTCTTT. The chain links TRBV4-1 to TRBJ1-1; D may be TRBD1 (6 bases). With 1 base removed from V and 4 bases from J, the gap between germline ends came to 13 bases. This CDR3 has 15 amino acids. Germline loops: CDR1 MGHRA, CDR2 YSYEKL.